These T cell receptor beta chains were read from a single sample in a study of blood T cell repertoires in COVID-19. TCRdb's copy holds only in-frame clones and misses some; the assay was immunoSEQ multiplex PCR. This sample has hundreds of thousands of clones; approximately 80% occur once, and the top ten carry more than 4%. Sequenced material: PBMCs or T cells enriched from blood (not recorded which). The receptors shown here come from a man aged 35 to 55 who had been exposed to COVID-19. Each CDR3 is given without its conserved first and last residue. A D gene is named only where the DNA matches it firmly. Size tells how often a clone was seen (once, few, many) or the class of an expanded clone, and some rows leave it out.

d_gene | abundance | len | v_gene | CDR3aa
TRBD1 | . | 12 | TRBV6-2/TRBV6-3 | ASSPDRVSSSQH
. | . | 13 | TRBV5-1 | ASSPTASASDTQY
TRBD1 | . | 11 | TRBV12-3/TRBV12-4 | AISGTGGGEQY
TRBD1 | . | 13 | TRBV10-1 | ASSERQGYNSPLH
. | . | 11 | TRBV30 | ACRSTAKYEQY
. | many | 13 | TRBV6-5 | ASKLRFLSGNTIY
TRBD1 | once | 11 | TRBV6-5 | ASSRDRVFEQF
TRBD2 | . | 10 | TRBV6-5 | ASSYRGDEQY
TRBD2 | . | 13 | TRBV5-5 | ASSPGTSGSHEQF
TRBD2 | . | 12 | TRBV5-1 | ASGSGRFPNEQF
. | . | 12 | TRBV7-7 | ASSLADRRDEQF
. | few | 12 | TRBV7-9 | ASSLMCAREKLF
TRBD1 | . | 12 | TRBV19 | ASSSRDRNYGYT
. | . | 12 | TRBV21-1 | ASSPQGWVQPQH
TRBD1 | . | 9 | TRBV6-5 | AVNRGYEQY
TRBD2 | . | 14 | TRBV6-4 | ASSSFGGQLAGEVF
. | . | 10 | TRBV10-2 | ASSDPQGPIY
. | . | 10 | TRBV3-1/TRBV3-2 | ASSQSGRVQY
TRBD1 | few | 13 | TRBV5-1 | ASSIRQGEGEKLF
. | . | 11 | TRBV12-3/TRBV12-4 | ASSFPMNTEAF
. | . | 12 | TRBV7-8 | ASSLEAGAYGYT
TRBD2 | many | 12 | TRBV19 | ASSIVWGLAEQF
TRBD1 | . | 13 | TRBV6-6 | ASSPTIGQGTEQF
. | . | 9 | TRBV30 | AWSKSYEQY
TRBD2 | . | 18 | TRBV23-1 | ASSQSGLAGEGPSTDTQY